The 14 T cell receptor beta chains presented below share a single source sample, sequenced in a study of blood T cell repertoires in COVID-19 (dated by TCRdb to 2019 to 2021). Library generation was performed with the immunoSEQ multiplex PCR assay. TCRdb limited this immuneACCESS table to in-frame rearrangements with V and J called. A share of clones is missing; checked studies link under half to unresolved V genes, and the rest is unexplained. The sample has hundreds of thousands of clones on record, around 82% of them singletons. 4.9% of the sample goes to the ten largest clones. The sequenced sample consisted of peripheral blood. These receptors all come from a woman of 80 years or more with active or convalescent COVID-19.

J is TRBJ1-4 and V is TRBV19, with D unresolved. This CDR3 region has 13 residues. Germline CDR1 and CDR2: LNHDA and SQIVND (reference sequence). V was shortened by 9 bases and J by 6 bases, with 14 bases between the two germline ends. The CDR3 here is CASSVPPDEKLFF. The CDR3 DNA is TGTGCCAGCTCGGTCCCCCCGGATGAAAAACTGTTTTTT.

The genes are TRBV29-1 and TRBJ2-5; TRBD2 matches at 11 bases. Germline CDR1 and CDR2: SQVTM and ANQGSEA. The CDR3 sequence is 15 residues long. Trimming cost V 1 base and J 7 bases; bases outside gene matches: 8. The CDR3 DNA reads TGCAGCGTTGAAGTCGGTCTAGCGGGGGGTGTGACCCAGTACTTC. Its protein product is CSVEVGLAGGVTQYF.

The rearrangement uses TRBV7-7 and TRBJ2-3; D is unresolved. This CDR3 is 14 amino acids long. Germline loops: CDR1 SSHAT, CDR2 FNYEAQ (reference sequence). V gave up 5 bases and J gave up 1 base, with 10 bases separating them. CDR3 protein: CASSPADGTDTQYF. For the CDR3, the DNA is TGTGCCAGCAGCCCCGCGGATGGCACAGATACGCAGTATTTT.

The chain carries TRBV9 and TRBJ1-2; 8 bases align to TRBD1. Trimming at V came to 4 bases and at J to 3 bases, leaving 8 bases not matched to a gene. The CDR3 sequence is 15 residues long. Looked up from germline, CDR1 is SGDLS and CDR2 is YYNGEE. CDR3 nucleotides: TGTGCCAGCAGCCCCCGGGACAGGCGCTACTATGGCTACACCTTC. Its protein is CASSPRDRRYYGYTF. Full variable domain (remainder filled in from reference TRBV9 and TRBJ1-2): DSGVTQTPKHLITATGQRVTLRCSPRSGDLSVYWYQQSLDQGLQFLIQYYNGEERAKGNILERFSAQQFPDLHSELNLSSLELGDSALYFCASSPRDRRYYGYTFGSGTRLTVV.

This clone is a singleton in its sample. CDR3 amino acids: CASSEFGGGWADTQYF. In DNA form, the CDR3 reads TGTGCCAGCAGTGAATTTGGGGGGGGCTGGGCAGATACGCAGTATTTT. The V and J genes are TRBV6-1 and TRBJ2-3, with D possibly TRBD2 on 7 matching bases. The CDR3 has 16 residues. Germline V CDR1 and CDR2: MNHNS, SASEGT. Trimming stripped 2 bases from V and 4 bases from J, with 16 bases between.

V is TRBV28 and J is TRBJ1-6; 10 positions agree with TRBD1. From germline, CDR1 is MDHEN and CDR2 SYDVKM. V lost 7 bases and J lost 7; bases outside the gene matches: 7. The CDR3 consists of 15 residues. CDR3 nucleotide sequence: TGTGCCAGCACCCCCCCGGACAGGGGGAATTCACCCCTCCACTTT. Its translation: CASTPPDRGNSPLHF.

The table lists this clone with a few counts. This rearrangement joins TRBV5-5 to TRBJ2-7, with 7 bases that match TRBD2. Germline trimming cut 0 bases from V and 0 bases from J; bases unmatched to any gene: 3. The CDR3 length is 15 residues. The germline gives CDR1 SGHKS, CDR2 YYEKEE (reference sequence). For the CDR3, the DNA is TGTGCCAGCAGCTTGGTGGGCGGGAGCTCCTACGAGCAGTACTTC. Translated: CASSLVGGSSYEQYF.

The chain is built from TRBV5-1 and TRBJ2-2; TRBD2 agrees at 10 bases. V was clipped by 1 base and J by 6 bases; unmatched bases: 3. The CDR3 sequence is 15 residues long. Germline V gene data show CDR1 as SGHRS and CDR2 as YFSETQ. CDR3 amino acids: CASSLQSGGAGELFF. In nucleotides, the CDR3 is TGCGCCAGCAGCTTGCAGAGCGGGGGGGCCGGGGAGCTGTTTTTT.

J is TRBJ2-2 and V is TRBV10-3, with TRBD2 as a possible D gene (5 bases). Germline assignment: CDR1 ENHRY and CDR2 SYGVKD. This CDR3 comprises 15 residues. Trimming pared 6 bases from V and 1 base from J, leaving 12 bases between. In DNA form, the CDR3 reads TGTGCCATCAGGTCTCAGGCGGGGAACACCGGGGAGCTGTTTTTT. Amino acid sequence: CAIRSQAGNTGELFF.

The V and J genes are TRBV11-3 and TRBJ2-5; 7 bases agree with TRBD1. The CDR3 runs 14 residues. V lost 5 bases and J lost 3; bases outside the gene matches: 6. Germline-derived CDR1 and CDR2 are SGHNT and YENEEA. CDR3 sequence reads: CASSPYGTEETQYF. CDR3 DNA sequence: TGTGCCAGCAGCCCCTACGGGACAGAAGAGACCCAGTACTTC.

The chain is built from TRBV28 and TRBJ2-3; D may be TRBD1 (6 bases). The germline V gene has CDR1 MDHEN and CDR2 SYDVKM. The CDR3 length is 14 residues. V lost 5 bases to trimming and J lost 4 bases, with 13 bases between them. The CDR3 DNA follows: TGTGCCAGCAGTGATACAGGGCCGGCAGATACGCAGTATTTT. Protein product: CASSDTGPADTQYF. Using reference TRBV28 and TRBJ2-3 for the parts outside the CDR3, the full variable domain is DVKVTQSSRYLVKRTGEKVFLECVQDMDHENMFWYRQDPGLGLRLIYFSYDVKMKEKGDIPEGYSVSREKKERFSLILESASTNQTSMYLCASSDTGPADTQYFGPGTRLTVL.

The chain links TRBV5-1 to TRBJ2-1; 10 nucleotides line up with TRBD1. Germline V gene sequence: CDR1 SGHRS, CDR2 YFSETQ. The CDR3 runs to 13 residues. CDR3 protein: CAAGTGDRNEQFF. The CDR3 region has the DNA TGCGCAGCCGGGACAGGGGACAGGAATGAGCAGTTCTTC.

This rearrangement joins TRBV15 to TRBJ2-5; TRBD1 aligns across 9 bases. Trimming removed 0 bases from V and 2 bases from J; junction bases left unmatched: 4. The CDR3 covers 16 residues. Germline loops: CDR1 LNHNV, CDR2 YYDKDF (reference sequence). The CDR3 sequence: CATSRDGTGFQETQYF. The CDR3 DNA follows: TGTGCCACCAGCAGAGATGGGACAGGGTTTCAAGAGACCCAGTACTTC.

This CDR3 is CSASRNLNTDTQYF. The CDR3 coding sequence is TGCAGTGCTAGTCGTAACTTGAACACAGATACGCAGTATTTT. This chain joins TRBV20-1 and TRBJ2-3, with no clear D. Between the trimmed V and J ends, which lost 3 bases and 2 bases, there was a span of 12 bases. CDR3 length: 14 amino acids. Germline CDR1 is DFQATT and CDR2 is SNEGSKA (reference sequence).